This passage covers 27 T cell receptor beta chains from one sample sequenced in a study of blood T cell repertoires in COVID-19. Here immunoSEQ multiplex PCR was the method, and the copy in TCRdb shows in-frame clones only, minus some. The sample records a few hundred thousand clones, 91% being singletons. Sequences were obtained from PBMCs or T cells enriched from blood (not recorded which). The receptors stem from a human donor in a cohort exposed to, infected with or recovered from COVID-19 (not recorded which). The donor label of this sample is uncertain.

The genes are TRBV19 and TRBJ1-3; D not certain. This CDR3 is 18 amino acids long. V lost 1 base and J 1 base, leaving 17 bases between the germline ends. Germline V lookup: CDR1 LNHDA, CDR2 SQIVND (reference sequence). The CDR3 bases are TGTGCCAGTAGTATAGCCCGCTGGGGAGTTGGATCTGGAAACACCATATATTTT. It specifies CASSIARWGVGSGNTIYF. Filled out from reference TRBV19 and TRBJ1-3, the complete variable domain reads DGGITQSPKYLFRKEGQNVTLSCEQNLNHDAMYWYRQDPGQGLRLIYYSQIVNDFQKGDIAEGYSVSREKKESFPLTVTSAQKNPTAFYLCASSIARWGVGSGNTIYFGEGSWLTVV.

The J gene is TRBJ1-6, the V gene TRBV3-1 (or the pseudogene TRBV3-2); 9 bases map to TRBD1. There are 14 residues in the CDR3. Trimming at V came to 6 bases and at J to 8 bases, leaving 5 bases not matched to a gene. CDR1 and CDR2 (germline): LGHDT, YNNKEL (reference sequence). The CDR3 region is CASRQTGGDSPLHF. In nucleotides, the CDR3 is TGTGCCAGCAGGCAAACAGGGGGCGATTCACCCCTCCACTTT.

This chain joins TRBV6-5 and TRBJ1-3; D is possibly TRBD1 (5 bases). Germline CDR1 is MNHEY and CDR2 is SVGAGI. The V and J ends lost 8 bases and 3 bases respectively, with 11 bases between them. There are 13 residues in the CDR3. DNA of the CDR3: TGTGCCAGCGCCAGGGAACATGGAAACACCATATATTTT. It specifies CASAREHGNTIYF.

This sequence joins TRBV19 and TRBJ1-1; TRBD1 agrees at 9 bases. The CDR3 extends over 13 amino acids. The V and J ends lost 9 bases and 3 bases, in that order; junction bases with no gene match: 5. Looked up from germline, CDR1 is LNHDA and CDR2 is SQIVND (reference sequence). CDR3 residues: CASRTGEDTEAFF. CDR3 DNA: TGTGCCAGCAGGACAGGGGAAGACACTGAAGCTTTCTTT.

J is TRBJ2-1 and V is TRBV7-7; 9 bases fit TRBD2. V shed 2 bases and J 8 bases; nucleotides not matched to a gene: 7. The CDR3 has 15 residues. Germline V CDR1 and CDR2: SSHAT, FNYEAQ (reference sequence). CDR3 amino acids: CASSLSRGGAHEQFF. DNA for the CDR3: TGTGCCAGCAGCTTATCCCGCGGGGGGGCCCATGAGCAGTTCTTC.

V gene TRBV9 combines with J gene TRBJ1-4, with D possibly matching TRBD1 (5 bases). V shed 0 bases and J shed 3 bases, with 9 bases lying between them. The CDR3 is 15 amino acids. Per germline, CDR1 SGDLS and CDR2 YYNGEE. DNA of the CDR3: TGTGCCAGCAGCGTAGTGGGGGGATCTAATGAAAAACTGTTTTTT. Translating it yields CASSVVGGSNEKLFF. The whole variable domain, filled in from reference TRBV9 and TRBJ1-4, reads DSGVTQTPKHLITATGQRVTLRCSPRSGDLSVYWYQQSLDQGLQFLIQYYNGEERAKGNILERFSAQQFPDLHSELNLSSLELGDSALYFCASSVVGGSNEKLFFGSGTQLSVL.

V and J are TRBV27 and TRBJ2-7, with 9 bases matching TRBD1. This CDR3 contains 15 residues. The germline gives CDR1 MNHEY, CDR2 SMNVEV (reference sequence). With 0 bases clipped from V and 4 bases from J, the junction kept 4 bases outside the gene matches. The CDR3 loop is CASSLSLGQGYEQYF. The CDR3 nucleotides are TGTGCCAGCAGTTTATCGCTGGGACAGGGATACGAGCAGTACTTC.

The CDR3 is CAIRRGVKNIQYF. CDR3 coding DNA: TGTGCCATCCGGCGGGGGGTCAAAAACATTCAGTACTTC. The V and J genes are TRBV2 and TRBJ2-4, with 8 bases matching TRBD2. Germline lookup yields CDR1 SNHLY and CDR2 FYNNEI. The CDR3 extends over 13 amino acids. J gave up 3 bases and V 10 bases, and 5 bases lay outside the gene matches.

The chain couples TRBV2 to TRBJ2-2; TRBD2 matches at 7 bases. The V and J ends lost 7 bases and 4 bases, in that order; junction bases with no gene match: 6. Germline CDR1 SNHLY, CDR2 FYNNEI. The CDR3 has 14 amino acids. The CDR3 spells CASTAGEITGELFF. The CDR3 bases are TGTGCCAGCACGGCGGGGGAGATCACCGGGGAGCTGTTTTTT.

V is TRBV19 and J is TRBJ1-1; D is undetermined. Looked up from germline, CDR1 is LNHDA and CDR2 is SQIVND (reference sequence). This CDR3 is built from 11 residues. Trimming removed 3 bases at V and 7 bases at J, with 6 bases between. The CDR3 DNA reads TGTGCCAGTAGTATGTGGAGTGAAGCTTTCTTT. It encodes CASSMWSEAFF. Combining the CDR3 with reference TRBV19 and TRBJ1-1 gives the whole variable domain DGGITQSPKYLFRKEGQNVTLSCEQNLNHDAMYWYRQDPGQGLRLIYYSQIVNDFQKGDIAEGYSVSREKKESFPLTVTSAQKNPTAFYLCASSMWSEAFFGQGTRLTVV.

This CDR3 reads CATPPQGARGYGYTF. The DNA of the CDR3 is TGTGCCACGCCACCCCAGGGGGCGCGGGGCTATGGCTACACCTTC. This sequence joins TRBV6-5 and TRBJ1-2, with 8 bases lining up with TRBD1. The CDR3 has 15 residues. V trimming: 10 bases; J trimming: 4 bases; junction bases outside the gene matches: 14. Germline loops: CDR1 MNHEY, CDR2 SVGAGI.

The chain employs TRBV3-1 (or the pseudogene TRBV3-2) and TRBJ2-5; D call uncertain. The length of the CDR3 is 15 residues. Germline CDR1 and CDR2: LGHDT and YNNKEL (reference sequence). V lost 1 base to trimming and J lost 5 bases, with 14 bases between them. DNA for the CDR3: TGTGCCAGCAGCCAAGGGCCGGGTACCGGCGAGACCCAGTACTTC. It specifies CASSQGPGTGETQYF.

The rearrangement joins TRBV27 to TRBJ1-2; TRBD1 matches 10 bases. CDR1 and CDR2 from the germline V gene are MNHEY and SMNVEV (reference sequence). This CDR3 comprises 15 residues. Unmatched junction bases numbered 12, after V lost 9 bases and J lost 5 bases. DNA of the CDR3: TGTGCCAGGAGGGGGACAGGGGACGCTCCATATGGCTACACCTTC. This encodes CARRGTGDAPYGYTF.

In nucleotides, the CDR3 is TGTGCCAGCAGCCCCGAACTAGTCCCCTACGAGCAGTACTTC. Translated, it gives CASSPELVPYEQYF. The chain is built from TRBV3-1 (or the pseudogene TRBV3-2) and TRBJ2-7; the D gene is possibly TRBD2 (5 bases). The V end was cut by 4 bases, the J end by 2 bases, with 12 bases between. Germline CDR1 is LGHDT and CDR2 is YNNKEL (reference sequence). The CDR3 runs 14 residues.

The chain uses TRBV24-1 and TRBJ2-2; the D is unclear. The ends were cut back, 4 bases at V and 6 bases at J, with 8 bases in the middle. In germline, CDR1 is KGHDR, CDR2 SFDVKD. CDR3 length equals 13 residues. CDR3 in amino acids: CATSDRVSGELFF. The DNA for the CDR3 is TGTGCCACCAGTGACCGGGTATCCGGGGAGCTGTTTTTT.

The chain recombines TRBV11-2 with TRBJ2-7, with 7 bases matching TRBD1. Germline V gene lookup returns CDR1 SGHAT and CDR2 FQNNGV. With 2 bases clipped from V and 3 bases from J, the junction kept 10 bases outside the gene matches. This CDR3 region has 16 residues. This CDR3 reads CASSLIPTGAVYEQYF. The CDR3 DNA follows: TGTGCCAGCAGCTTAATACCCACAGGGGCGGTCTACGAGCAGTACTTC.

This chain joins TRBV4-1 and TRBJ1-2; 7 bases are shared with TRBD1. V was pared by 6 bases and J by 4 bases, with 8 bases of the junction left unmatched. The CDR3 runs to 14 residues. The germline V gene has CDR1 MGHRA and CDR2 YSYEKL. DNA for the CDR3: TGCGCCAGCAGGTCGACAGGGAATCCCTATGGCTACACCTTC. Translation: CASRSTGNPYGYTF.

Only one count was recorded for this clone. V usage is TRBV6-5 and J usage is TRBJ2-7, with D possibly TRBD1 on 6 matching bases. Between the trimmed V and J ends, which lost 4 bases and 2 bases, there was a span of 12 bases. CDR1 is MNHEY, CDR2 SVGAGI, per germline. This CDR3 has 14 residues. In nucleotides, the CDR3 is TGTGCCAGCAGTTTGGGCAGGGGAGCCTACGAGCAGTACTTC. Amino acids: CASSLGRGAYEQYF.

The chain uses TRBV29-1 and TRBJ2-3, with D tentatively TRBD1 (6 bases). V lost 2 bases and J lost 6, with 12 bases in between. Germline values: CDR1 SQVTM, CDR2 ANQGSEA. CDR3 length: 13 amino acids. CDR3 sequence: CSVETGPVDTQYF. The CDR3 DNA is TGCAGCGTTGAAACAGGGCCCGTGGATACGCAGTATTTT.

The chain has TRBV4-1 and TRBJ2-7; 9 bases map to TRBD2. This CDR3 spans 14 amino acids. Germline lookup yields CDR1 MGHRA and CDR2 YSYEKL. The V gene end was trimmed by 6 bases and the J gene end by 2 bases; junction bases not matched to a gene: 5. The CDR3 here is CASREAGGAYEQYF. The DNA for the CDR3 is TGCGCCAGCAGGGAAGCGGGGGGTGCCTACGAGCAGTACTTC.

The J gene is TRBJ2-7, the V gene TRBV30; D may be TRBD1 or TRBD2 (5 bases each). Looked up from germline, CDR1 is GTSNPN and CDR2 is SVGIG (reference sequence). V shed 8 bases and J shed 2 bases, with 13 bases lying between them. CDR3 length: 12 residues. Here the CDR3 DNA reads TGTGCCGGGGCGGCGGGTGCCTACGAGCAGTACTTC. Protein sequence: CAGAAGAYEQYF.

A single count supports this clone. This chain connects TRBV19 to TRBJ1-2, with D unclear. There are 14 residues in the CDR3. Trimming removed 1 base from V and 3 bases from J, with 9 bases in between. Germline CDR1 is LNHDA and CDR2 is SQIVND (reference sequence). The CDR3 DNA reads TGTGCCAGTAGTATAGGAGGCAGCGACTATGGCTACACCTTC. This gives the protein CASSIGGSDYGYTF.

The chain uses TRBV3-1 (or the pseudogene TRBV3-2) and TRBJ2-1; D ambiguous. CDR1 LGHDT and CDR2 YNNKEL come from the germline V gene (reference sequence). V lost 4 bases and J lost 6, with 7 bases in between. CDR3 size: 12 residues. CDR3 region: CASSPTSNEQFF. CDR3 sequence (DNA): TGTGCCAGCAGCCCGACATCCAATGAGCAGTTCTTC.

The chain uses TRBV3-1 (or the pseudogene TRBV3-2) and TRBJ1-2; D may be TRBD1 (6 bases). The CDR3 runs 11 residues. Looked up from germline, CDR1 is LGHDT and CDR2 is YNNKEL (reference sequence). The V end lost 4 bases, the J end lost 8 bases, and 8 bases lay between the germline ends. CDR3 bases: TGTGCCAGCAGCCCAGGACAGGGCTACACCTTC. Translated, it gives CASSPGQGYTF.

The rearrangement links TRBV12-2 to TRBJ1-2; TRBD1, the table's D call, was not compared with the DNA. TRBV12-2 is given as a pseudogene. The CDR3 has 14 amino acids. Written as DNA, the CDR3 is TGTGCAAGTCGCTTAGGAAATTACAGGGTCGGCTACACCTTC. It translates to CASRLGNYRVGYTF.

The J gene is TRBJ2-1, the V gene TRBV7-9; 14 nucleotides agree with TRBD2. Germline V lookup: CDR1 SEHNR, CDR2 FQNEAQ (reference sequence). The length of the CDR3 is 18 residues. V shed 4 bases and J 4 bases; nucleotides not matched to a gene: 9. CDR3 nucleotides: TGTGCCAGCAGCTCTCGCGGGACTAGCGGGGGCTTATACAATGAGCAGTTCTTC. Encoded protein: CASSSRGTSGGLYNEQFF.

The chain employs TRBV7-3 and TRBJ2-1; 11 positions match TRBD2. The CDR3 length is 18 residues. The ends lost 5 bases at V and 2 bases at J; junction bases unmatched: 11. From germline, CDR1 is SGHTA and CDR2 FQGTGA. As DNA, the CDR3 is TGTGCCAGCAGCCCAATTGTACCGACTAGCGGGGCCTACAATGAGCAGTTCTTC. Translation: CASSPIVPTSGAYNEQFF. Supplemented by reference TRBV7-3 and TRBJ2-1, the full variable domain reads GAGVSQTPSNKVTEKGKYVELRCDPISGHTALYWYRQSLGQGPEFLIYFQGTGAADDSGLPNDRFFAVRPEGSVSTLKIQRTERGDSAVYLCASSPIVPTSGAYNEQFFGPGTRLTVL.